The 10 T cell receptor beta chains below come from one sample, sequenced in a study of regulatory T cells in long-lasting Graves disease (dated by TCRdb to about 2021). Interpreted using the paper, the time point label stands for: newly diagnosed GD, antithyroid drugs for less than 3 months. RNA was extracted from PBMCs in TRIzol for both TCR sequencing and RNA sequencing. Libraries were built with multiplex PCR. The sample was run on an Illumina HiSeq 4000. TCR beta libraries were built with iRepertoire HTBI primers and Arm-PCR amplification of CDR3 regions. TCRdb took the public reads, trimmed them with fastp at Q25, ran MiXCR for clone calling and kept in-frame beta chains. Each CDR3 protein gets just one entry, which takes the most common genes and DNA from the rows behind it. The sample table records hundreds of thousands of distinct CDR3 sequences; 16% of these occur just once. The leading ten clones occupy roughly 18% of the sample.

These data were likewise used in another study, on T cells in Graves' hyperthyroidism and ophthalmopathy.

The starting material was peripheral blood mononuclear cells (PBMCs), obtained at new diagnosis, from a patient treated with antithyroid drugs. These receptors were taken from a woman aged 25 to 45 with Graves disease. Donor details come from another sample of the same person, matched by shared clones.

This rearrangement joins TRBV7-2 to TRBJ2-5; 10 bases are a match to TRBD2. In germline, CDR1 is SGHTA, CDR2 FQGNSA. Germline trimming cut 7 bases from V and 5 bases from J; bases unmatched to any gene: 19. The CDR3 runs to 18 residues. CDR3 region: CASNMAPLAGVDSETQYF. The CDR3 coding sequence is TGTGCCAGCAACATGGCCCCTCTAGCGGGAGTGGATAGTGAGACCCAGTACTTC.

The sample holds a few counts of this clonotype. The CDR3 region is CASSEVQGTGNTIYF. DNA of the CDR3: TGTGCCAGCAGTGAGGTACAGGGAACCGGAAACACCATATATTTT. The chain combines TRBV6-2 or TRBV6-3 with TRBJ1-3; the D gene is possibly TRBD1 (6 bases). The CDR3 is 15 amino acids. Trimming pared 5 bases from V and 4 bases from J, leaving 15 bases between. From germline, CDR1 is MNHEY and CDR2 SVGEGT.

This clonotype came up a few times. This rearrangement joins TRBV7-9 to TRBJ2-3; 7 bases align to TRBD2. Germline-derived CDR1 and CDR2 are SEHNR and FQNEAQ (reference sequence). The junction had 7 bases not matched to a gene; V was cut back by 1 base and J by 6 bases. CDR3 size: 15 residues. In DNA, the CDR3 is TGTGCCAGCAGCTTAGGCGGACTAGTCGGGGATACGCAGTATTTT. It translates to CASSLGGLVGDTQYF.

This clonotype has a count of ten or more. The DNA of the CDR3 is TGTGCCAGCAGACTAGCGCCCAAGGATGAGCAGTTCTTC. Translating gives CASRLAPKDEQFF. The rearrangement links TRBV6-1 to TRBJ2-1; TRBD2 matches at 7 bases. The germline V gene has CDR1 MNHNS and CDR2 SASEGT. V was pared by 6 bases and J by 8 bases, with 7 bases of the junction left unmatched. The length of the CDR3 is 13 residues.

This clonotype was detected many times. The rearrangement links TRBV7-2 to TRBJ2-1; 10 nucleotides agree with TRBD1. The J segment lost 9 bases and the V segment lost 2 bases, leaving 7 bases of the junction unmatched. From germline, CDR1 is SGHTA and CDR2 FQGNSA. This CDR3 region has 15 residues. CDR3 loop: CASSLLGQGGGEQFF. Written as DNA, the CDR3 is TGTGCCAGCAGCTTATTAGGACAGGGGGGTGGTGAGCAGTTCTTC.

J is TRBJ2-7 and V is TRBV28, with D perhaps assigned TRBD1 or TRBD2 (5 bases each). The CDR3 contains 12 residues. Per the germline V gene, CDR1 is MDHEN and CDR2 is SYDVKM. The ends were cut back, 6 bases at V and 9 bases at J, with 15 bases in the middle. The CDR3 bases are TGTGCCAGCAGAAACCGGGGACGAACGCAGTACTTC. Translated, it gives CASRNRGRTQYF.

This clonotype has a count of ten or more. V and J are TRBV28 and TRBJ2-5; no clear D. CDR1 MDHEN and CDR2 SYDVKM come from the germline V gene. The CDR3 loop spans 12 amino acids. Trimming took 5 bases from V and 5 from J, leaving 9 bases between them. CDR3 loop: CASSPAFETQYF. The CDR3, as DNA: TGTGCCAGCAGTCCGGCATTTGAGACCCAGTACTTC.

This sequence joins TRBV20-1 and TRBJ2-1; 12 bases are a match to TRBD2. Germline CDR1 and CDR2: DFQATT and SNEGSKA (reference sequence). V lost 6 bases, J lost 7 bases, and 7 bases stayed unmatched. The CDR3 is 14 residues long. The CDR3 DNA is TGCAGTGCACCTACTAGCGGGAGGTTAAATGAGCAGTTCTTC. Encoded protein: CSAPTSGRLNEQFF.

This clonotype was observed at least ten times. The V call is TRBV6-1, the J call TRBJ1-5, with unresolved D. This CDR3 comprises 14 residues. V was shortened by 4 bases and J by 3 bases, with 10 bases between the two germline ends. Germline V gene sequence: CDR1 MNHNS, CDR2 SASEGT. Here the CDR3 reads CASSVRVINQPQHF. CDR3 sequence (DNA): TGTGCCAGCAGTGTGCGGGTTATCAATCAGCCCCAGCATTTT.

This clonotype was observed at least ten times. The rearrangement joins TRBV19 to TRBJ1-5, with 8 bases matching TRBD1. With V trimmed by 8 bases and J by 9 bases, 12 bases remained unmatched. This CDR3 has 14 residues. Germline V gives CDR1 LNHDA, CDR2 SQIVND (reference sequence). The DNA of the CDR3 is TGTGCCAGTGCCCCGGACAGGGCTTTCGGGCCCCAGCATTTT. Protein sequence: CASAPDRAFGPQHF.